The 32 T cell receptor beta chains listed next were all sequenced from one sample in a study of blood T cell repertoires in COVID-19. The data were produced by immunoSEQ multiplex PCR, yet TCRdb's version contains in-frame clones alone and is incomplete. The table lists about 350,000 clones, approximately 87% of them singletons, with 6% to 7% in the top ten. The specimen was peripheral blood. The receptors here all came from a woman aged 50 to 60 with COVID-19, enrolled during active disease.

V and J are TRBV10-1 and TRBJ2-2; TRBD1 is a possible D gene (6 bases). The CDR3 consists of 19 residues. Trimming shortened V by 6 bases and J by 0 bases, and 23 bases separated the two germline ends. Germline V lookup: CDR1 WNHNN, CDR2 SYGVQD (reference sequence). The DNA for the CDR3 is TGCGCCAGCAGACCGGGACATTGGGAACCCAAGACGAACACCGGGGAGCTGTTTTTT. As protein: CASRPGHWEPKTNTGELFF.

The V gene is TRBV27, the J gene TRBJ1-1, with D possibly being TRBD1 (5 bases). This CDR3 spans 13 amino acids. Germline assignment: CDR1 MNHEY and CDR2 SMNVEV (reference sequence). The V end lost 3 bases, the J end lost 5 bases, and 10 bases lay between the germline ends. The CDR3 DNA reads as TGTGCCAGCAGTTTCAGGGAAGGGACTGAAGCTTTCTTT. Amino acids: CASSFREGTEAFF.

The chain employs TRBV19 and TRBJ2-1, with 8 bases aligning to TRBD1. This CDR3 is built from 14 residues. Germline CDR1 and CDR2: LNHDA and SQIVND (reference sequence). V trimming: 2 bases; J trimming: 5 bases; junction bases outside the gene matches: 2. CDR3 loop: CASSIQGANNEQFF. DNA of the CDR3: TGTGCCAGTAGTATACAGGGGGCCAACAATGAGCAGTTCTTC.

The CDR3 region is CARSPEDRMNTEAFF. CDR3 in DNA: TGTGCCAGAAGCCCGGAGGACCGCATGAACACTGAAGCTTTCTTT. The chain recombines TRBV7-5 with TRBJ1-1. TRBV7-5 is flagged as a pseudogene. There are 15 residues in the CDR3.

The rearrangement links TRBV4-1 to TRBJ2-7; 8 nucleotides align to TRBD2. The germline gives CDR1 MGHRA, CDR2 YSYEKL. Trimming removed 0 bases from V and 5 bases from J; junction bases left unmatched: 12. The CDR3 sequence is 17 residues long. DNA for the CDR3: TGCGCCAGCAGCCAAGAAAACCTTTACAGCGGGAGACACGAGCAGTACTTC. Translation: CASSQENLYSGRHEQYF.

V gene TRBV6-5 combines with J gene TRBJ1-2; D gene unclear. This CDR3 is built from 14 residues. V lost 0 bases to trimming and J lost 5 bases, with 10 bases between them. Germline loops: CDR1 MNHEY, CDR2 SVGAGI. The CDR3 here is CASSYSTGTYGYTF. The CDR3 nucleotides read TGTGCCAGCAGTTACTCGACGGGTACTTATGGCTACACCTTC.

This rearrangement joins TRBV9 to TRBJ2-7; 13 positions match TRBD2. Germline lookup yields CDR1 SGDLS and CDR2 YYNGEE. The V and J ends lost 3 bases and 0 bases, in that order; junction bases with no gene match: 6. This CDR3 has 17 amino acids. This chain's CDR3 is CASSGGLAGPFSYEQYF. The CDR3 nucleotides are TGTGCCAGCAGCGGGGGACTAGCGGGGCCCTTCTCCTACGAGCAGTACTTC. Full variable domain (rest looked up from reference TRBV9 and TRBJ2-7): DSGVTQTPKHLITATGQRVTLRCSPRSGDLSVYWYQQSLDQGLQFLIQYYNGEERAKGNILERFSAQQFPDLHSELNLSSLELGDSALYFCASSGGLAGPFSYEQYFGPGTRLTVT.

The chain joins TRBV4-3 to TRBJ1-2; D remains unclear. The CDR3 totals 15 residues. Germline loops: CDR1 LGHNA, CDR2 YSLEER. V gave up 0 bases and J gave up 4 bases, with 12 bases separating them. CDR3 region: CASSQEWRVVYGYTF. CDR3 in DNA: TGCGCCAGCAGCCAAGAATGGAGGGTCGTCTATGGCTACACCTTC.

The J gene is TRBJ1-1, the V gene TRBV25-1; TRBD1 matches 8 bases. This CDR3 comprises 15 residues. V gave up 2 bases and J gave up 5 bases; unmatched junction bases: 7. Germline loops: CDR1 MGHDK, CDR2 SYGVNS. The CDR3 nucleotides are TGTGCCAGCAGTGAAGAAGACAGGGGTTTGACTGAAGCTTTCTTT. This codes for CASSEEDRGLTEAFF.

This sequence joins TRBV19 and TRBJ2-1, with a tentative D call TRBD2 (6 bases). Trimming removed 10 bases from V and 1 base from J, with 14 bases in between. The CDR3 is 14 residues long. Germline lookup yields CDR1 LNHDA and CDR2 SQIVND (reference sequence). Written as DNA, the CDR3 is TGTGCCACCAAAGGTGGGGGGTCCTACAATGAGCAGTTCTTC. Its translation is CATKGGGSYNEQFF.

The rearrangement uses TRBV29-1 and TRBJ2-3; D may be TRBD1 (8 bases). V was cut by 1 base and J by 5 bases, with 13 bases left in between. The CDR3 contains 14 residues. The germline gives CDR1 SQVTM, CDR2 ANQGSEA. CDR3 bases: TGCAGCGTTGAAGGACAGGGGACTATAGATACGCAGTATTTT. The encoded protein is CSVEGQGTIDTQYF.

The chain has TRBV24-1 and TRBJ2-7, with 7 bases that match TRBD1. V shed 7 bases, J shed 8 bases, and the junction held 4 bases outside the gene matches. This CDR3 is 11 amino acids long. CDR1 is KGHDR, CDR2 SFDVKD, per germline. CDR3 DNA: TGTGCCACCAGAGACAGGGACAAGCAGTACTTC. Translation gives CATRDRDKQYF.

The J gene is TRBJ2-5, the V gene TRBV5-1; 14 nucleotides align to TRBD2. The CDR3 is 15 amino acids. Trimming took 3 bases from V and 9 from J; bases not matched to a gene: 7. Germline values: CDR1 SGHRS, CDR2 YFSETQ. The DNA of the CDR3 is TGCGCCAGCAGCTGGGGACTAGCGGGAGAAGGGTCCCAGTACTTC. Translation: CASSWGLAGEGSQYF. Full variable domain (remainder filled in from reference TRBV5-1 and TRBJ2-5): KAGVTQTPRYLIKTRGQQVTLSCSPISGHRSVSWYQQTPGQGLQFLFEYFSETQRNKGNFPGRFSGRQFSNSRSEMNVSTLELGDSALYLCASSWGLAGEGSQYFGPGTRLLVL.

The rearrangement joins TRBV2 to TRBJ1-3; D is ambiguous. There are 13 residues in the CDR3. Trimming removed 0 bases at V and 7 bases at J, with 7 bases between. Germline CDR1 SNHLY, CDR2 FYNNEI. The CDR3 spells CASSEALRNTIYF. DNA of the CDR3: TGTGCCAGCAGTGAAGCGCTGAGGAACACCATATATTTT.

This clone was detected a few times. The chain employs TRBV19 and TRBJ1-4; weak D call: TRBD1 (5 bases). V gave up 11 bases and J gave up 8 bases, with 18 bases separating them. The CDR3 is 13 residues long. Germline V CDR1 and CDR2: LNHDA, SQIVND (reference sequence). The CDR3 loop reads CAAAQDRSEKLFF. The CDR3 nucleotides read TGTGCCGCCGCACAGGATCGGTCCGAAAAACTGTTTTTT.

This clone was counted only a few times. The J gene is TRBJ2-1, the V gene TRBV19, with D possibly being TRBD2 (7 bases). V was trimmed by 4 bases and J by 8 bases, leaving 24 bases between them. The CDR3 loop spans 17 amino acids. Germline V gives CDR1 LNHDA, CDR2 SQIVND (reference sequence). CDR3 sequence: CASSTQGRRGEGYEQFF. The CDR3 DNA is TGTGCCAGTAGTACCCAGGGGAGGAGGGGGGAGGGTTATGAGCAGTTCTTC.

CDR3 in DNA: TGTGCCAGCTCACAGGGGACAGGCTATAACACTGAAGCTTTCTTT. This gives the protein CASSQGTGYNTEAFF. The rearrangement links TRBV18 to TRBJ1-1; 8 bases agree with TRBD1. With V trimmed by 4 bases and J by 2 bases, 6 bases remained unmatched. This CDR3 spans 15 amino acids. CDR1 KGHSH and CDR2 LQKENI come from the germline V gene. The full variable domain, with the rest looked up from reference TRBV18 and TRBJ1-1, is NAGVMQNPRHLVRRRGQEARLRCSPMKGHSHVYWYRQLPEEGLKFMVYLQKENIIDESGMPKERFSAEFPKEGPSILRIQQVVRGDSAAYFCASSQGTGYNTEAFFGQGTRLTVV.

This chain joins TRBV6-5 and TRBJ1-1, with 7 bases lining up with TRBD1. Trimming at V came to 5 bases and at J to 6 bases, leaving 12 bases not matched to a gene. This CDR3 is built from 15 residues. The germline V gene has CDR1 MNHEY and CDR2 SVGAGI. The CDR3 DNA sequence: TGTGCCAGCAGTCTTAACAGGGGACGGGAACCTGAAGCTTTCTTT. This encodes CASSLNRGREPEAFF.

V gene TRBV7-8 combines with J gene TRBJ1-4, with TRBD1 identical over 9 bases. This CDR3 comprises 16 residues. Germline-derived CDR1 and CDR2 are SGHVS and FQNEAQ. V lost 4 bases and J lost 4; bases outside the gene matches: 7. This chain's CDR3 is CASSYWGQGLNEKLFF. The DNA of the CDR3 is TGTGCCAGCAGCTACTGGGGACAGGGTCTTAATGAAAAACTGTTTTTT. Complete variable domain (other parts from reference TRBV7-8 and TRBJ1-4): GAGVSQSPRYKVAKRGQDVALRCDPISGHVSLFWYQQALGQGPEFLTYFQNEAQLDKSGLPSDRFFAERPEGSVSTLKIQRTQQEDSAVYLCASSYWGQGLNEKLFFGSGTQLSVL.

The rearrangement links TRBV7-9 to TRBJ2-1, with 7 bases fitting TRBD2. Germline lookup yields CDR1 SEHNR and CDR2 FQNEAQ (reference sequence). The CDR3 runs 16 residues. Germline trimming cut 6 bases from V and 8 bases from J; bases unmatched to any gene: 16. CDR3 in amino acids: CASSPIGGRSEDEQFF. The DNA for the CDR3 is TGTGCCAGCAGTCCGATCGGGGGGAGAAGTGAGGATGAGCAGTTCTTC.

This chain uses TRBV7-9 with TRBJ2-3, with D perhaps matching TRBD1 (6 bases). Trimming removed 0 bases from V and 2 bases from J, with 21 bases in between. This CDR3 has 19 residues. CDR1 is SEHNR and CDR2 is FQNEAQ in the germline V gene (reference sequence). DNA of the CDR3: TGTGCCAGCAGCTTAGCGTTTTCAAGCCTTCCAGGGGTCACAGATACGCAGTATTTT. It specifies CASSLAFSSLPGVTDTQYF.

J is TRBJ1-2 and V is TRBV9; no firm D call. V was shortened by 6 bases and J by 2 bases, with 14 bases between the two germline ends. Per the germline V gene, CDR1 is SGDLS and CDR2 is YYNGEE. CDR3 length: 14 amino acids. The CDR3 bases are TGTGCCAGCACGCGGGCCAGACTAAACTATGGCTACACCTTC. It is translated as CASTRARLNYGYTF.

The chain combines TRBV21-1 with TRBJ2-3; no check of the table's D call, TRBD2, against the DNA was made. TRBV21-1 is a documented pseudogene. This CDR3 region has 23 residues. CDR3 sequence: CASKSTGNKRTSGRPYQTDTQYF. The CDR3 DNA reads TGTGCCAGCAAATCGACAGGGAATAAGAGGACTAGCGGGAGACCTTATCAGACAGATACGCAGTATTTT.

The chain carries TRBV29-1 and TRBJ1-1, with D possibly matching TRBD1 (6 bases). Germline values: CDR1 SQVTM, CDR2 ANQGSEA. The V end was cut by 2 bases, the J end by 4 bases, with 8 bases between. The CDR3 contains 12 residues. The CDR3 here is CSVERGITEAFF. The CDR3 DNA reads TGCAGCGTTGAAAGGGGGATCACTGAAGCTTTCTTT.

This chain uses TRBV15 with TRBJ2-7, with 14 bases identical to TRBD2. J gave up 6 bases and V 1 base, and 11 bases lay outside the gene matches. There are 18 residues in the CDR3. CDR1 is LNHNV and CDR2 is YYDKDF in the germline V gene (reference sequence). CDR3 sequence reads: CATSRVFTGTSGRGEQYF. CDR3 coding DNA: TGTGCCACCAGCAGAGTTTTCACCGGGACTAGCGGGAGAGGCGAGCAGTACTTC.

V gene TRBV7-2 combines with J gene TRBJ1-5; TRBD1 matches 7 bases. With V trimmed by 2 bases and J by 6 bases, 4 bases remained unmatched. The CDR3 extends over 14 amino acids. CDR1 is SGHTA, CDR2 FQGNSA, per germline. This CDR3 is CASSLKSGGQPQHF. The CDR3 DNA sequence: TGTGCCAGCAGCTTAAAGTCAGGGGGTCAGCCCCAGCATTTT. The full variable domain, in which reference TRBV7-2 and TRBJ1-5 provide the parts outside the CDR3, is GAGVSQSPSNKVTEKGKDVELRCDPISGHTALYWYRQSLGQGLEFLIYFQGNSAPDKSGLPSDRFSAERTGGSVSTLTIQRTQQEDSAVYLCASSLKSGGQPQHFGDGTRLSIL.

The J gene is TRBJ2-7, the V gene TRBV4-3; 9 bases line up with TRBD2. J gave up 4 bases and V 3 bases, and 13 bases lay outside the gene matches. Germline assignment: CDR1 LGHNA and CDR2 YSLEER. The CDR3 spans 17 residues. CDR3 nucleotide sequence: TGCGCCAGCAGCCAGGACCTGAGCGGGAGGTATATTTACGAGCAGTACTTC. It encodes CASSQDLSGRYIYEQYF.

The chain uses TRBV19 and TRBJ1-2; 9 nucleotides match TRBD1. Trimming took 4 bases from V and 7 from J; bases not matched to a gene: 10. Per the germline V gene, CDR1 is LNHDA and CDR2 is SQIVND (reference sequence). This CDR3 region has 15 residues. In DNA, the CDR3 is TGTGCCAGTAGTACCCGACAGGGGGGACGGCGTGGCTACACCTTC. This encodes CASSTRQGGRRGYTF.

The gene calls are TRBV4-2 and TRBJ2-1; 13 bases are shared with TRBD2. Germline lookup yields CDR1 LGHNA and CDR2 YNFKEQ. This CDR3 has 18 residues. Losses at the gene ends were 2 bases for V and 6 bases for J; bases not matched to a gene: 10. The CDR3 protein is CASSQTWGTSGDLNEQFF. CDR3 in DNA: TGTGCCAGCAGCCAAACATGGGGGACTAGCGGGGACCTCAATGAGCAGTTCTTC.

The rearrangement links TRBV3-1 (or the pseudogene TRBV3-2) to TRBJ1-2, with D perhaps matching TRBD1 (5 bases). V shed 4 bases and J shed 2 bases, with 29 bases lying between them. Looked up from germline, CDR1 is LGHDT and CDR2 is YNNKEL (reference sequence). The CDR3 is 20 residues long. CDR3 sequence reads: CASSPALRDFWGWRNYGYTF. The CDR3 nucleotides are TGTGCCAGCAGCCCCGCCCTCAGGGACTTTTGGGGATGGCGGAACTATGGCTACACCTTC.

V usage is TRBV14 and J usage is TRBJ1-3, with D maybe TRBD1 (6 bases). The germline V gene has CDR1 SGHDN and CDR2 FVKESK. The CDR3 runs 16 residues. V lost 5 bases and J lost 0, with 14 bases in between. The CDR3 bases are TGTGCCAGCAGCTCCCGGACAGTCTTCTCTGGAAACACCATATATTTT. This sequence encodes CASSSRTVFSGNTIYF.

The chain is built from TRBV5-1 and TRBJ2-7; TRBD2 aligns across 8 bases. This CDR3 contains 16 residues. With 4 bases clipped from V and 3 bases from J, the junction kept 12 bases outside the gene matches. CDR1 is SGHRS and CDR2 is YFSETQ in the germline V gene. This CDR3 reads CASSPGGSEGYYEQYF. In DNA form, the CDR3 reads TGCGCCAGCAGCCCGGGAGGGTCGGAGGGATACTACGAGCAGTACTTC.